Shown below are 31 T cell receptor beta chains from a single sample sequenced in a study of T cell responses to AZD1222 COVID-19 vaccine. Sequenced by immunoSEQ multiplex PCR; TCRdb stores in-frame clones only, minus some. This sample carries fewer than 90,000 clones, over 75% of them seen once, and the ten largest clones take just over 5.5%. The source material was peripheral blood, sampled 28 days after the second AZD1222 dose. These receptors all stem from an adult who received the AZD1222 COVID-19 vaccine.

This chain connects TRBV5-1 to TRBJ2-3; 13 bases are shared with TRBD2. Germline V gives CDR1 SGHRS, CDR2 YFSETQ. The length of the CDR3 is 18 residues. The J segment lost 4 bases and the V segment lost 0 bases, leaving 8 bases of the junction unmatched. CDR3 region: CASSLAPLTSGGADTQYF. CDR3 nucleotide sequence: TGCGCCAGCAGCTTGGCCCCCCTAACTAGCGGGGGGGCAGATACGCAGTATTTT.

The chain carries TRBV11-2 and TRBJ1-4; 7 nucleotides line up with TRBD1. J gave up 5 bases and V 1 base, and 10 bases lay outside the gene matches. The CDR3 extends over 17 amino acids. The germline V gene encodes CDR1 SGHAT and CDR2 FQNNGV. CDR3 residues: CASSLVPGTAYNEKLFF. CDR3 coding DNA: TGTGCCAGCAGCTTAGTCCCCGGGACAGCGTACAATGAAAAACTGTTTTTT.

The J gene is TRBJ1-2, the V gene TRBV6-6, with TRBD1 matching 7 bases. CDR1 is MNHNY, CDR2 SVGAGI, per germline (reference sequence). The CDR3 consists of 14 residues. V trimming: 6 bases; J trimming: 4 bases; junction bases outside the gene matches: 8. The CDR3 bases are TGTGCCAGCAGACGAACAGGGGAGACCTATGGCTACACCTTC. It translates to CASRRTGETYGYTF.

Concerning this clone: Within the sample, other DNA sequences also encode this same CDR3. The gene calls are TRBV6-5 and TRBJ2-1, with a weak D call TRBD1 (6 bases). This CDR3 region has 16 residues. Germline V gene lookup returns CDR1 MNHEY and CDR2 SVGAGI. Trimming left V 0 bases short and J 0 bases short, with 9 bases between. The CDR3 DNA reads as TGTGCCAGCAGTTACTCGAAAGGGGGCTCCTACAATGAGCAGTTCTTC. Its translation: CASSYSKGGSYNEQFF.

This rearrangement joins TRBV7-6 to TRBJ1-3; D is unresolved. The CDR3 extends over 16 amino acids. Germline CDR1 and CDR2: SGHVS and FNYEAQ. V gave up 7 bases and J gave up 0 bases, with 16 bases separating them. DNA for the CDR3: TGTGCCAGCACCGCGCAGATGCCAAACTCTGGAAACACCATATATTTT. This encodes CASTAQMPNSGNTIYF. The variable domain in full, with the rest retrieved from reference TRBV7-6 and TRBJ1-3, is GAGVSQSPRYKVTKRGQDVALRCDPISGHVSLYWYRQALGQGPEFLTYFNYEAQQDKSGLPNDRFSAERPEGSISTLTIQRTEQRDSAMYRCASTAQMPNSGNTIYFGEGSWLTVV.

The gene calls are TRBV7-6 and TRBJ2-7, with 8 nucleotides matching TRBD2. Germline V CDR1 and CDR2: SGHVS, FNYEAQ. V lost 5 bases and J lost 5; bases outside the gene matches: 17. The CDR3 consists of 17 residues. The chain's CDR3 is CASSPRWLAGGVHEQYF. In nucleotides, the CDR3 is TGTGCCAGCAGCCCCCGGTGGCTAGCGGGTGGGGTTCACGAGCAGTACTTC.

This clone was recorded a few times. The chain's CDR3 is CSVRAGGVNYGYTF. In DNA form, the CDR3 reads TGCAGCGTTCGAGCGGGAGGAGTTAACTATGGCTACACCTTC. The chain uses TRBV29-1 and TRBJ1-2; D call uncertain. Deletions cut 5 bases from V and 1 base from J, with 14 bases between. CDR3 size: 14 residues. Germline CDR1 SQVTM, CDR2 ANQGSEA.

DNA for the CDR3: TGTGCCAGCACTCAGGGGACCAATGGCTACACCTTC. Translated: CASTQGTNGYTF. V is TRBV12-3 or TRBV12-4 and J is TRBJ1-2; tentative D call: TRBD1 (6 bases). V gave up 7 bases and J gave up 6 bases, with 12 bases separating them. This CDR3 region has 12 residues.

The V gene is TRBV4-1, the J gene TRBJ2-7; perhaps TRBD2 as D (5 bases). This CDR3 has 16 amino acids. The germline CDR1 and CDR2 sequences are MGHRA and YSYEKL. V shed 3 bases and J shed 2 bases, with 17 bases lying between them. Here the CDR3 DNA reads TGCGCCAGCAGCCAGGTCGGGGTGGGTAATCCCTACGAGCAGTACTTC. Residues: CASSQVGVGNPYEQYF.

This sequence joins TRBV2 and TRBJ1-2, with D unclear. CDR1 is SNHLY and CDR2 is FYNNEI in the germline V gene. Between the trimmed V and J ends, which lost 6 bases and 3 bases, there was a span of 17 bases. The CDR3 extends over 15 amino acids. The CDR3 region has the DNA TGTGCCAGCAGCCCTGAACGCAGCCCAGACTATGGCTACACCTTC. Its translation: CASSPERSPDYGYTF.

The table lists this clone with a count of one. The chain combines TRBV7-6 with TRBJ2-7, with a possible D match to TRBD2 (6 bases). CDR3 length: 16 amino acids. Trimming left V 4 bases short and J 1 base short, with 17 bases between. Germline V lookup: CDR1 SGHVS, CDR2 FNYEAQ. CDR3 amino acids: CASSSPLWTTSYEQYF. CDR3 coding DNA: TGTGCCAGCAGCTCCCCCCTCTGGACTACTTCCTACGAGCAGTACTTC.

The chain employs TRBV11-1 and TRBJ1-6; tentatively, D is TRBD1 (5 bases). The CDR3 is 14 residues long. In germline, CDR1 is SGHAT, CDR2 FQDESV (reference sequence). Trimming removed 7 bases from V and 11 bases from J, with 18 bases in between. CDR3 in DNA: TGTGCCAGCACCCAAGGAGGGGTGACGACACCCCTCCACTTT. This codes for CASTQGGVTTPLHF. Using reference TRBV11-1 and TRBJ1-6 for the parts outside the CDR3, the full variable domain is EAEVAQSPRYKITEKSQAVAFWCDPISGHATLYWYRQILGQGPELLVQFQDESVVDDSQLPKDRFSAERLKGVDSTLKIQPAELGDSAMYLCASTQGGVTTPLHFGNGTRLTVT.

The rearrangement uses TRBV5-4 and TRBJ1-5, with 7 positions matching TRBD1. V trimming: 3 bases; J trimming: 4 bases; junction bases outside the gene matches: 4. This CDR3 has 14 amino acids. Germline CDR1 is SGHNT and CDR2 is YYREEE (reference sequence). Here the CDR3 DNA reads TGTGCCAGCAGCTCACAGGGGCCTAATCAGCCCCAGCATTTT. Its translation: CASSSQGPNQPQHF. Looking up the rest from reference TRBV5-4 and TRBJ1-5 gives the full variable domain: ETGVTQSPTHLIKTRGQQVTLRCSSQSGHNTVSWYQQALGQGPQFIFQYYREEENGRGNFPPRFSGLQFPNYSSELNVNALELDDSALYLCASSSQGPNQPQHFGDGTRLSIL.

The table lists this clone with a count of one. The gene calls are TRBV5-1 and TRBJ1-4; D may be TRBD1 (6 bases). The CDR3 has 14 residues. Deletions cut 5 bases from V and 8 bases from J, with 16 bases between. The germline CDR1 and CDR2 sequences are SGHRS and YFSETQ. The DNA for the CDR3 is TGCGCCAGCAGTACGACAGGTGGGGACGAAAAACTGTTTTTT. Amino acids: CASSTTGGDEKLFF.

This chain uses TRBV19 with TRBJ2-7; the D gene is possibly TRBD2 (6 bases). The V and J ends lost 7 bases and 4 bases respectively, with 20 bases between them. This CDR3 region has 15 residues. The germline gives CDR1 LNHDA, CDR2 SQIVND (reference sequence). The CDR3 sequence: CASTPGQGLFYEQYF. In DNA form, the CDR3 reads TGTGCCAGTACCCCAGGCCAGGGACTCTTTTACGAGCAGTACTTC.

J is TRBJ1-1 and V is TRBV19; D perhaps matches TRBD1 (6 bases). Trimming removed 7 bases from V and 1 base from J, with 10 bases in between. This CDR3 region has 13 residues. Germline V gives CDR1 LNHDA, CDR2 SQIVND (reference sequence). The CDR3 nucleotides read TGTGCCAGTAAAGGCAGGGGGAACACTGAAGCTTTCTTT. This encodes CASKGRGNTEAFF.

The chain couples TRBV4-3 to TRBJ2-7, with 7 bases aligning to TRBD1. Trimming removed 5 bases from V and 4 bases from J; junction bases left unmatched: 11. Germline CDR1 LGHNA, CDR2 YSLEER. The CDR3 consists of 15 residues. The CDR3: CASSYWTGTPYEQYF. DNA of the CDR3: TGCGCCAGCAGCTACTGGACAGGAACCCCTTACGAGCAGTACTTC.

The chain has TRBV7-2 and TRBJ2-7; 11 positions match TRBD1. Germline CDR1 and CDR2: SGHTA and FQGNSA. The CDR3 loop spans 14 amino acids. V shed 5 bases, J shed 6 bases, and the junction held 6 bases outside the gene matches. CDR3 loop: CASSDWTGGLEQYF. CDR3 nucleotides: TGTGCCAGCAGCGACTGGACAGGGGGCCTCGAGCAGTACTTC.

CDR3 loop: CATSTGHSGANVLTF. In DNA, the CDR3 is TGTGCCACCAGCACCGGCCACTCTGGGGCCAACGTCCTGACTTTC. The chain has TRBV15 and TRBJ2-6; no clear D. CDR3 size: 15 residues. V lost 4 bases and J 0 bases, leaving 7 bases between the germline ends. Per germline, CDR1 LNHNV and CDR2 YYDKDF (reference sequence). Together with reference TRBV15 and TRBJ2-6, the CDR3 gives the full variable domain: DAMVIQNPRYQVTQFGKPVTLSCSQTLNHNVMYWYQQKSSQAPKLLFHYYDKDFNNEADTPDNFQSRRPNTSFCFLDIRSPGLGDTAMYLCATSTGHSGANVLTFGAGSRLTVL.

The CDR3 is CAISKRGQGTYNEQFF. CDR3 nucleotides: TGTGCCATTTCAAAGCGGGGGCAGGGAACCTACAATGAGCAGTTCTTC. The gene calls are TRBV24-1 and TRBJ2-1; 8 nucleotides align to TRBD2. Germline V lookup: CDR1 KGHDR, CDR2 SFDVKD. V lost 11 bases, J lost 2 bases, and 13 bases stayed unmatched. The CDR3 spans 16 residues.

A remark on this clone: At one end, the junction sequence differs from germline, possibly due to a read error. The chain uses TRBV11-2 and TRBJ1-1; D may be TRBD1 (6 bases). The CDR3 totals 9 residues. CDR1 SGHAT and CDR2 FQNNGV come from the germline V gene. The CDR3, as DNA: TGTGCCAGCAGCCCTGGACAGTCTTTT. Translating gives CASSPGQSF.

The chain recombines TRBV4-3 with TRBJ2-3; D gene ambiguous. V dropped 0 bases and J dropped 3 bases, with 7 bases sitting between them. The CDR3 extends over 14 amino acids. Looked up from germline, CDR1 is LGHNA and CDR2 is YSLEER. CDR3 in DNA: TGCGCCAGCAGCCAAGATGTACGGACAGATACGCAGTATTTT. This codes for CASSQDVRTDTQYF.

In DNA form, the CDR3 reads TGTGCCAGCAGCCCGCTCCGGGGGCCGGCTAATGAAAAACTGTTTTTT. It yields the protein CASSPLRGPANEKLFF. V and J are TRBV27 and TRBJ1-4, with D possibly matching TRBD1 (6 bases). CDR3 length equals 16 residues. Trimming pared 6 bases from V and 3 bases from J, leaving 17 bases between. Germline V gives CDR1 MNHEY, CDR2 SMNVEV (reference sequence).

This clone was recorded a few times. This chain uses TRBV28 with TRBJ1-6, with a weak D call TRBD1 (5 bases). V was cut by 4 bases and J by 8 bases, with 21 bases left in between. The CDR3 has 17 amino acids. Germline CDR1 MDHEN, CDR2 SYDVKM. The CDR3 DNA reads TGTGCCAGCAGTTCCCCATATCGACAGAAGCATGATTCACCCCTCCACTTT. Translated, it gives CASSSPYRQKHDSPLHF.

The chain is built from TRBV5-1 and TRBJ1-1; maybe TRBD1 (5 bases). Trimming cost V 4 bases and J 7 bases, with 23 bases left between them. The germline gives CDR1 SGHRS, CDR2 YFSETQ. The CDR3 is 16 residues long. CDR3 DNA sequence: TGCGCCAGCAGCCCCTCCTTTTTGGGGACCTCAGGTGAAGCTTTCTTT. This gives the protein CASSPSFLGTSGEAFF.

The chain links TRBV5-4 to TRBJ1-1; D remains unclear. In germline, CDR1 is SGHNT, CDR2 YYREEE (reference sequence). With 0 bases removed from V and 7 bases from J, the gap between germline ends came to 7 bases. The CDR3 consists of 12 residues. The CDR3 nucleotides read TGTGCCAGCAGCTTGGGGGGAGTTGAAGCTTTCTTT. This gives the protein CASSLGGVEAFF.

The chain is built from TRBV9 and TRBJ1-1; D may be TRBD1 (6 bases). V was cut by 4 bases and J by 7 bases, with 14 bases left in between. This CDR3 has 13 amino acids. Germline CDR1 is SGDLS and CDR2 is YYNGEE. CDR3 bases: TGTGCCAGCAGCTCAGGGGAGGGCGATGAAGCTTTCTTT. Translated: CASSSGEGDEAFF. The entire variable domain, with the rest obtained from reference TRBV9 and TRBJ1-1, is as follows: DSGVTQTPKHLITATGQRVTLRCSPRSGDLSVYWYQQSLDQGLQFLIQYYNGEERAKGNILERFSAQQFPDLHSELNLSSLELGDSALYFCASSSGEGDEAFFGQGTRLTVV.

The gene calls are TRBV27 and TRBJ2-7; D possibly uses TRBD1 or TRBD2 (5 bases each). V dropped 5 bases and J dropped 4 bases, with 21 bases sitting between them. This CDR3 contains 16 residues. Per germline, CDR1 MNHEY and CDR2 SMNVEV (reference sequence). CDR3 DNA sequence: TGTGCCAGCAGTCCTCCCAGCCGGGGCCCCGCATACGAGCAGTACTTC. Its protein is CASSPPSRGPAYEQYF.

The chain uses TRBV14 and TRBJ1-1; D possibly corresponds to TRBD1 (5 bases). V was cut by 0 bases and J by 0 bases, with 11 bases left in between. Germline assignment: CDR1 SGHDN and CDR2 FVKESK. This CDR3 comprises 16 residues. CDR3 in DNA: TGTGCCAGCAGCCAAGATTGGGGCAGGATGAACACTGAAGCTTTCTTT. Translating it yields CASSQDWGRMNTEAFF.

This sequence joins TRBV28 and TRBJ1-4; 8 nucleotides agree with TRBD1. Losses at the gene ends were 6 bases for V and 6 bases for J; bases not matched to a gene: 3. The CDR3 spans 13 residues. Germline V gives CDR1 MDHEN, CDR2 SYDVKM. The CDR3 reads CASSPTGDEKLFF. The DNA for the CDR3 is TGTGCCAGCAGCCCGACAGGGGATGAAAAACTGTTTTTT.

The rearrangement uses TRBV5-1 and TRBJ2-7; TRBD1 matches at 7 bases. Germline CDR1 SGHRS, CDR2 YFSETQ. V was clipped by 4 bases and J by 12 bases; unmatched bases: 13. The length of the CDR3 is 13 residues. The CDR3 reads CASSATGTAFGYF. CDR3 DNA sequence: TGCGCCAGCAGCGCAACCGGGACAGCTTTTGGGTACTTC.